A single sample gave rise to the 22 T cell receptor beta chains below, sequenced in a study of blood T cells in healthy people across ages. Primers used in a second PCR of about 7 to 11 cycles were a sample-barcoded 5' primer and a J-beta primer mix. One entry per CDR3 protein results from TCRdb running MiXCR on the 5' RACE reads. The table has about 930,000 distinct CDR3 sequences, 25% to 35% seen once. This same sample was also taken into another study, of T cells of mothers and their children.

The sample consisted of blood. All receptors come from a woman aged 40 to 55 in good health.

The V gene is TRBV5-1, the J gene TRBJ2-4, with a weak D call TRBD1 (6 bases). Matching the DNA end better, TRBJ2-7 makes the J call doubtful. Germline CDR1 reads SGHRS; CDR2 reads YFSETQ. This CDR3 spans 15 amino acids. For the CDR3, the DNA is TGCGCCAGCAGCTTGTTCGGGCACCAACAGGGCGAGCAGTACTTC. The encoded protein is CASSLFGHQQGEQYF.

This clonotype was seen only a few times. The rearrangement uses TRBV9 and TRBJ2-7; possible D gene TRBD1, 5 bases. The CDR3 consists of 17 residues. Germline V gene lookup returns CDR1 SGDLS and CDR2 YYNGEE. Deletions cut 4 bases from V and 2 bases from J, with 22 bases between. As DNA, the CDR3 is TGTGCCAGCAGCCCGGAACGACAGCTCCAGCCCCCCTACGAGCAGTACTTC. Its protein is CASSPERQLQPPYEQYF.

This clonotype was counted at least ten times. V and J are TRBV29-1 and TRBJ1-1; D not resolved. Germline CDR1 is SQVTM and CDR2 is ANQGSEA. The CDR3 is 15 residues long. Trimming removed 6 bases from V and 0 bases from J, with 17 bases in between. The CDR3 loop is CSVVTRTAMNTEAFF. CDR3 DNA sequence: TGCAGCGTAGTGACCAGGACCGCGATGAACACTGAAGCTTTCTTT.

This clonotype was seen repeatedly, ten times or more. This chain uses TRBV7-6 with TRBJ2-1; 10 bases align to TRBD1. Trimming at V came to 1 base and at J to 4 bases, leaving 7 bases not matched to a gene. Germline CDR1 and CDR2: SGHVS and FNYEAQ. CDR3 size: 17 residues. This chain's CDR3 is CASSLEGPGQGYNEQFF. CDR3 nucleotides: TGTGCCAGCAGCTTAGAAGGGCCGGGACAGGGGTACAATGAGCAGTTCTTC. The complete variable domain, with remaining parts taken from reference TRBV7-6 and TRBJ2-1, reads GAGVSQSPRYKVTKRGQDVALRCDPISGHVSLYWYRQALGQGPEFLTYFNYEAQQDKSGLPNDRFSAERPEGSISTLTIQRTEQRDSAMYRCASSLEGPGQGYNEQFFGPGTRLTVL.

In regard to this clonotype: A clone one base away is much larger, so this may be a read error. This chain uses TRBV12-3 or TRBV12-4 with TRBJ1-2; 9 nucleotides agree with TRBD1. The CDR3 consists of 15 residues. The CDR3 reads CAGSLEDRGPYGYTF. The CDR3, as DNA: TGTGCCGGCAGTTTAGAGGACAGGGGCCCCTATGGCTACACCTTC.

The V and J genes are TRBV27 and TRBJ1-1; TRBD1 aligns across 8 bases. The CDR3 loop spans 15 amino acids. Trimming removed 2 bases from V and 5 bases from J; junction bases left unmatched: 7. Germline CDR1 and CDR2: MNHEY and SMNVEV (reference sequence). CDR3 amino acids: CASSLRTGYRTEAFF. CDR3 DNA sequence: TGTGCCAGCAGTTTAAGGACAGGGTATAGGACTGAAGCTTTCTTT.

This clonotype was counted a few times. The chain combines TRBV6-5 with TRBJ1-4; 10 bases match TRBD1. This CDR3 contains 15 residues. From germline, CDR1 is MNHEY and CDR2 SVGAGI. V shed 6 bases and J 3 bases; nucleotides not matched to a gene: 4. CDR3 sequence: CASSDRGPANEKLFF. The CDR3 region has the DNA TGTGCCAGCAGCGACAGGGGGCCGGCTAATGAAAAACTGTTTTTT.

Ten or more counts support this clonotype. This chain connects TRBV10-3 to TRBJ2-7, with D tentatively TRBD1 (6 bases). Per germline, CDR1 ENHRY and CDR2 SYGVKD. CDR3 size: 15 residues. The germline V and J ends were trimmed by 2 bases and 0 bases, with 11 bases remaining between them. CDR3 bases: TGTGCCATCAGTGAGCTGAGCAGGGGCTCCTACGAGCAGTACTTC. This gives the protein CAISELSRGSYEQYF.

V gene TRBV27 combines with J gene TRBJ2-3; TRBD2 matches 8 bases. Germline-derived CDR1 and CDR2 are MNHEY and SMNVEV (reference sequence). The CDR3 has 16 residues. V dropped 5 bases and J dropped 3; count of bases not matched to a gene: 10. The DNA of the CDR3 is TGTGCCAGCAGTCTCTCCGGGACTAGTGTGACAGATACGCAGTATTTT. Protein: CASSLSGTSVTDTQYF.

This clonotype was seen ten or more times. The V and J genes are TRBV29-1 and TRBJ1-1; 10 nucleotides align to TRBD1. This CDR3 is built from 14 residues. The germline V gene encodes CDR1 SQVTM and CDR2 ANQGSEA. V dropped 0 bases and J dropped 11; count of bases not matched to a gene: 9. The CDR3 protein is CSVEDPDRGMFAFF. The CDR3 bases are TGCAGCGTTGAAGATCCGGACAGGGGGATGTTTGCTTTCTTT.

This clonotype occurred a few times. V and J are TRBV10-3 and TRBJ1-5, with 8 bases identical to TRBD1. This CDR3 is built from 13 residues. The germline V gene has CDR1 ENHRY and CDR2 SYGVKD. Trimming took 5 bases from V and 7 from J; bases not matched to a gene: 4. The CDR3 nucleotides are TGTGCCATCAGTACAGGGGGTGGCCAGCCCCAGCATTTT. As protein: CAISTGGGQPQHF.

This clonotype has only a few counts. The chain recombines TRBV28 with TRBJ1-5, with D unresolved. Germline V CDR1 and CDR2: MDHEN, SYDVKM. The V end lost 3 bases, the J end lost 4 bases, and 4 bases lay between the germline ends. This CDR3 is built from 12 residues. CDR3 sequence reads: CASSFFNQPQHF. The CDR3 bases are TGTGCCAGCAGTTTTTTTAATCAGCCCCAGCATTTT.

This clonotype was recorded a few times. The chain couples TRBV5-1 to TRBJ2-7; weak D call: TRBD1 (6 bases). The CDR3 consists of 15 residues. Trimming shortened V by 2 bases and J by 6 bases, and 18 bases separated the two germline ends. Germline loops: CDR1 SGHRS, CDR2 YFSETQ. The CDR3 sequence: CASSLIQAGVSEQYF. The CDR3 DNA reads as TGCGCCAGCAGCTTAATTCAGGCAGGGGTGAGCGAGCAGTACTTC.

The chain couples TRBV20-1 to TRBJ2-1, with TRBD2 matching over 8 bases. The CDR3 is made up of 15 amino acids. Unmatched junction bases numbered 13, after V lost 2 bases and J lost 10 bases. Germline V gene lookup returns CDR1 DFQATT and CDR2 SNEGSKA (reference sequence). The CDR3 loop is CSARHPGTRKEEQFF. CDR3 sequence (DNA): TGCAGTGCTAGACACCCCGGGACTAGAAAGGAGGAGCAGTTCTTC.

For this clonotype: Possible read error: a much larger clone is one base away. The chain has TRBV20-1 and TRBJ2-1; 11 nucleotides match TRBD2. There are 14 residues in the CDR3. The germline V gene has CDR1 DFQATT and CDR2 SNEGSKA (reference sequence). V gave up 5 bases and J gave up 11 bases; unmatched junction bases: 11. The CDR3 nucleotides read TGCAGTGCTGGAATAGCGGGGGGGTTGAATAAGCAGTTCTTC. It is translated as CSAGIAGGLNKQFF.

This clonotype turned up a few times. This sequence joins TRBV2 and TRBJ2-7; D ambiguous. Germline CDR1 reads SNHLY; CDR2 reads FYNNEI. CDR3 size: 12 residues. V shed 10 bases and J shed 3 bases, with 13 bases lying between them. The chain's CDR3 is CATKTEDYEQYF. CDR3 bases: TGTGCCACCAAGACCGAAGACTACGAGCAGTACTTC.

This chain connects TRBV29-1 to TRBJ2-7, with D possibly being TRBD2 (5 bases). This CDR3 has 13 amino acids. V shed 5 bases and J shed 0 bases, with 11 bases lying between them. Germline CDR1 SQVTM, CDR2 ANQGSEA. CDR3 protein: CSVISGNSYEQYF. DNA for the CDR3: TGCAGCGTTATCTCGGGGAACTCCTACGAGCAGTACTTC.

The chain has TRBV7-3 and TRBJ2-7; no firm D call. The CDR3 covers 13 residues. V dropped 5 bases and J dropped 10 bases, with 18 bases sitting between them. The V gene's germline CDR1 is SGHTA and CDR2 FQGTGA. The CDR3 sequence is CASSLSPGGAQYF. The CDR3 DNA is TGTGCCAGCAGCCTAAGCCCAGGCGGAGCCCAGTACTTC.

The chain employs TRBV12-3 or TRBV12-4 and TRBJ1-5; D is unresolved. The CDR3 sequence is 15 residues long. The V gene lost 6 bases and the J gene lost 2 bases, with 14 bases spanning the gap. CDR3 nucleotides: TGTGCCAGCAGCTCTGGACTAACGGGCAATCAGCCCCAGCATTTT. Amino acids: CASSSGLTGNQPQHF.

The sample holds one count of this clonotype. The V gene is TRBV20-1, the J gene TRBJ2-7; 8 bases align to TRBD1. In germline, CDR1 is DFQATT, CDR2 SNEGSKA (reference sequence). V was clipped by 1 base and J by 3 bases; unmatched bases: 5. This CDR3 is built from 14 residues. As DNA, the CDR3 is TGCAGTGCTAGAGGACCGACAGGGGTCTACGAGCAGTACTTC. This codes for CSARGPTGVYEQYF.

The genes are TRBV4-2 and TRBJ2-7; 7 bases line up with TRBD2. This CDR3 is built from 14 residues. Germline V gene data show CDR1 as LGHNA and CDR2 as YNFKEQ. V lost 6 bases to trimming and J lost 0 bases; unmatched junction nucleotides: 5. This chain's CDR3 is CASRSGVSSYEQYF. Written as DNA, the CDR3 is TGTGCCAGCAGGAGCGGGGTAAGCTCCTACGAGCAGTACTTC.

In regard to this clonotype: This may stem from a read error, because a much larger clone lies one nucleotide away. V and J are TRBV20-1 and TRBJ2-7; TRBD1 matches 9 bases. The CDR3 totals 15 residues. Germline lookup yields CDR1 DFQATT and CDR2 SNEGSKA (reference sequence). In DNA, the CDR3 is TGCGGTGCTAGGGTTCCACAGGGGGCACTCGACGAGCAGTACTTC. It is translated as CGARVPQGALDEQYF.